This T cell receptor (beta chain) was recovered during a study of shared clonotypes between healthy human individuals. General study findings and limits: Sampling included only blood; tissue repertoires likely differ. Despite large depth, sorted-subset datasets appeared incompletely sequenced. Sharing across four donors was highest in naive CD4 (approximately 5%) and lowest in memory CD8 (0.4%).

Details on this clone: What it binds is not known.

CD8 cells classed as naive were CD45RO-negative and positively selected for CCR7, excluding terminally differentiated effector memory CD45RA+ cells. The genomic DNA of each subset was split evenly across several immunoSEQ plates. TCRdb keeps only in-frame clones here, not all; method: immunoSEQ multiplex PCR. Of around 2.1 million clones listed, under 95% are singletons. This sequence was found in a man between 18 and 29 years old in good health. Some clones in this sample may be carry-over from other donors' samples. The sequenced sample consisted of naive CD8+ T cells from PBMCs.

CDR3 bases: TGTGCCAGCAGCGAAGGGGCAGGGCTAGACGACGACGAGCAGTACTTC. It yields the protein CASSEGAGLDDDEQYF. V gene TRBV5-5 combines with J gene TRBJ2-7; D is possibly TRBD1 (5 bases). CDR3 length: 16 amino acids. V dropped 4 bases and J dropped 5 bases, with 22 bases sitting between them. CDR1 is SGHKS, CDR2 YYEKEE, per germline (reference sequence).